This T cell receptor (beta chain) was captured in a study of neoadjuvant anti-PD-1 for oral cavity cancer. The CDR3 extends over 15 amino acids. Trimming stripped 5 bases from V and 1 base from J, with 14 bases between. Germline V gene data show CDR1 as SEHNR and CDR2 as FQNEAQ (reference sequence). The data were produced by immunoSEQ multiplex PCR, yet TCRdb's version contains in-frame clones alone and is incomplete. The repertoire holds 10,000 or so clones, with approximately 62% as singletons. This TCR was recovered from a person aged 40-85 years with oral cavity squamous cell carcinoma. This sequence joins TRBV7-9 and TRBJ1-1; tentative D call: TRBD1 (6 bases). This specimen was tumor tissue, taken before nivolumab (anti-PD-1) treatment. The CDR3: CASSGSGAPNTEAFF. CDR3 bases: TGTGCCAGCAGCGGTTCAGGGGCACCGAACACTGAAGCTTTCTTT. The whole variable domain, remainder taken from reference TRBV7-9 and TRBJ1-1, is DTGVSQNPRHKITKRGQNVTFRCDPISEHNRLYWYRQTLGQGPEFLTYFQNEAQLEKSRLLSDRFSAERPKGSFSTLEIQRTEQGDSAMYLCASSGSGAPNTEAFFGQGTRLTVV.